These T cell receptor beta chains were read from a single sample in a study of response to subunit inactivated influenza vaccine. Via MiXCR, TCRdb re-called the RT-PCR reads, giving one row per CDR3 protein. The table includes some 570,000 distinct CDR3 sequences, 10% to 12% detected once. These data also formed part of another study, on T cells expressing NK-cell markers.

The sample in question was PBMCs from blood, obtained on the day of vaccination. These receptors all stem from a man between 45 and 60 years old who received an inactivated influenza vaccine. The CDR3 runs from the conserved cysteine through the conserved F or W. Fields, in order: clone size, D gene, J gene, V gene, CDR3 protein, CDR3 DNA. The D gene is left open where the match is weak. Some rows have no size entry. The others give once, few or many, or a class for an expanded clone.

clone size: -; D gene: TRBD1; J gene: TRBJ1-2; V gene: TRBV20-1; CDR3 protein: CSAVPGQGGINYGYTF; CDR3 DNA: TGCAGTGCCGTCCCGGGACAGGGAGGAATTAACTATGGCTACACCTTC
clone size: -; D gene: -; J gene: TRBJ2-2; V gene: TRBV7-2; CDR3 protein: CASSLNSGPGELFF; CDR3 DNA: TGTGCCAGCAGCTTAAATTCAGGGCCGGGGGAGCTGTTTTTT
clone size: -; D gene: TRBD2; J gene: TRBJ2-4; V gene: TRBV7-2; CDR3 protein: CASSRAAGAGNIQYF; CDR3 DNA: TGTGCCAGCAGCCGGGCAGCGGGGGCAGGTAACATTCAGTACTTC
clone size: few; D gene: TRBD1; J gene: TRBJ2-2; V gene: TRBV7-9; CDR3 protein: CASRLDRESTGELFF; CDR3 DNA: TGTGCCAGCAGGCTGGACAGGGAGTCCACCGGGGAGCTGTTTTTT
clone size: few; D gene: -; J gene: TRBJ2-2; V gene: TRBV11-2; CDR3 protein: CASSLRARQWGGELFF; CDR3 DNA: TGTGCCAGCAGCCTACGCGCCCGTCAATGGGGCGGGGAGCTGTTTTTT
clone size: -; D gene: -; J gene: TRBJ2-5; V gene: TRBV3-1; CDR3 protein: CASSQEPRTQYF; CDR3 DNA: TGTGCCAGCAGCCAAGAGCCCCGGACCCAGTACTTC
clone size: -; D gene: -; J gene: TRBJ2-2; V gene: TRBV29-1; CDR3 protein: CTTGEGTGELFF; CDR3 DNA: TGCACCACAGGGGAGGGTACCGGGGAGCTGTTTTTT
clone size: -; D gene: -; J gene: TRBJ2-2; V gene: TRBV29-1; CDR3 protein: CSVAHGGELFF; CDR3 DNA: TGCAGCGTTGCCCACGGCGGGGAGCTGTTTTTT
clone size: -; D gene: -; J gene: TRBJ1-5; V gene: TRBV12-3/TRBV12-4; CDR3 protein: CASSLDFSKTQHF; CDR3 DNA: TGTGCCAGCAGTTTAGATTTCAGCAAGACCCAGCATTTT
clone size: few; D gene: -; J gene: TRBJ2-1; V gene: TRBV5-1; CDR3 protein: CASSLPGAGNEQFF; CDR3 DNA: TGCGCCAGCAGCTTGCCGGGGGCAGGGAATGAGCAGTTCTTC
clone size: -; D gene: -; J gene: TRBJ2-1; V gene: TRBV12-3/TRBV12-4; CDR3 protein: CASTKPGRDYNEQFF; CDR3 DNA: TGTGCCAGCACCAAACCGGGTCGAGACTACAATGAGCAGTTCTTC
clone size: -; D gene: TRBD2; J gene: TRBJ2-1; V gene: TRBV20-1; CDR3 protein: CSARDGGRLADYNEQFF; CDR3 DNA: TGCAGTGCTAGAGATGGTGGCCGGCTAGCGGACTACAATGAGCAGTTCTTC
clone size: many; D gene: TRBD1; J gene: TRBJ1-1; V gene: TRBV12-3/TRBV12-4; CDR3 protein: CASSFNPGGTEAFF; CDR3 DNA: TGTGCCAGCAGCTTTAATCCAGGGGGCACTGAAGCTTTCTTT
clone size: few; D gene: TRBD2; J gene: TRBJ2-1; V gene: TRBV7-2; CDR3 protein: CASTLGRGGYNEQFF; CDR3 DNA: TGTGCCAGCACCCTAGGCCGGGGGGGCTACAATGAGCAGTTCTTC
clone size: few; D gene: -; J gene: TRBJ1-1; V gene: TRBV4-2; CDR3 protein: CASSHTRLNTEAFF; CDR3 DNA: TGTGCCAGCAGCCATACCAGGCTGAACACTGAAGCTTTCTTT
clone size: -; D gene: TRBD2; J gene: TRBJ2-2; V gene: TRBV5-1; CDR3 protein: CASSLVSGSFTGELFF; CDR3 DNA: TGCGCCAGCAGCTTGGTTAGCGGGAGTTTCACCGGGGAGCTGTTTTTT
clone size: -; D gene: -; J gene: TRBJ1-1; V gene: TRBV12-3/TRBV12-4; CDR3 protein: CASSTAWGSNTEAFF; CDR3 DNA: TGTGCCAGCAGTACTGCTTGGGGCTCGAACACTGAAGCTTTCTTT
clone size: -; D gene: TRBD2; J gene: TRBJ2-1; V gene: TRBV5-1; CDR3 protein: CASSPGLASSSYNEQFF; CDR3 DNA: TGCGCCAGCAGCCCCGGACTAGCGTCGAGCTCCTACAATGAGCAGTTCTTC
clone size: many; D gene: -; J gene: TRBJ2-2; V gene: TRBV4-3; CDR3 protein: CASSQEAGQSNTGELFF; CDR3 DNA: TGCGCCAGCAGCCAAGAAGCTGGACAGAGTAACACCGGGGAGCTGTTTTTT
clone size: many; D gene: -; J gene: TRBJ2-2; V gene: TRBV5-1; CDR3 protein: CASSLRATGELFF; CDR3 DNA: TGCGCCAGCAGCTTGAGGGCAACCGGGGAGCTGTTTTTT
clone size: few; D gene: TRBD2; J gene: TRBJ2-7; V gene: TRBV15; CDR3 protein: CATSREDSGNYEQYF; CDR3 DNA: TGTGCCACCAGCAGAGAGGATAGCGGGAACTACGAGCAGTACTTC
clone size: -; D gene: TRBD1; J gene: TRBJ2-3; V gene: TRBV28; CDR3 protein: CASSRTGGGDTQYF; CDR3 DNA: TGTGCCAGCAGTCGGACAGGGGGCGGAGATACGCAGTATTTT
clone size: -; D gene: TRBD2; J gene: TRBJ2-5; V gene: TRBV7-7; CDR3 protein: CASSFTPPGTRDQETQYF; CDR3 DNA: TGTGCTAGCAGCTTCACTCCTCCCGGGACTAGAGACCAAGAGACCCAGTACTTC
clone size: many; D gene: TRBD2; J gene: TRBJ2-3; V gene: TRBV9; CDR3 protein: CASSRTSGRTDTQYF; CDR3 DNA: TGTGCCAGCAGCAGGACTAGCGGGAGGACAGATACGCAGTATTTT
clone size: few; D gene: -; J gene: TRBJ2-3; V gene: TRBV7-9; CDR3 protein: CASSTASVATDTQYF; CDR3 DNA: TGTGCCAGCAGCACCGCGTCGGTAGCCACAGATACGCAGTATTTT
clone size: -; D gene: -; J gene: TRBJ2-3; V gene: TRBV5-1; CDR3 protein: CASSWGGKSTDTQYF; CDR3 DNA: TGCGCCAGCAGCTGGGGCGGGAAGAGCACAGATACGCAGTATTTT